This T cell receptor beta chain was captured by sequencing in a study of shared T cell receptors in the human thymus. TCRdb's copy holds only in-frame clones and misses some; the assay was immunoSEQ multiplex PCR. The sample contains approximately 730,000 clones, 80% to 90% of which appear only once. Germline V CDR1 and CDR2: MDHEN, SYDVKM. The CDR3 length is 13 residues. V lost 6 bases to trimming and J lost 10 bases, with 13 bases between them. These records were also assigned to another study, of human thymus T cells. In that study: Thymic resections from corrective heart surgery supplied the tissue. Thymic and blood repertoires appeared to display a bias in their usage of V and J genes. Thymic repertoires of unrelated individuals were reported in related research to overlap highly.

The J gene is TRBJ1-6, the V gene TRBV28, with D possibly TRBD1 on 5 matching bases. Sequenced sample: thymocytes. This receptor was obtained from a girl under three years old with a congenital heart defect. The CDR3, as DNA: TGTGCCAGCAGAGCAGGGAAGGACTCACCCCTCCACTTT. It codes for CASRAGKDSPLHF.